The 13 T cell receptor beta chains listed next were all sequenced from one sample in a study of T-cell reconstitution after alpha-beta-depleted transplantation in children. Preparation of the TCRbeta library was carried out with unique molecular identifiers. TCRdb independently ran MiXCR on the PCR reads; one entry per CDR3 protein. The data show about 250,000 distinct CDR3 sequences, more than 20% seen once. The sample consisted of PBMCs, mostly from graft donor cells, taken 360 days after TCRalphabeta/CD19-depleted stem cell transplant. Receptors were obtained from a female patient aged 2-9 years who had a stem cell transplant for congenital amegakaryocytic thrombocytopenia, so the T cells may come from the graft donor.

The sample holds a few counts of this clonotype. The genes are TRBV4-2 and TRBJ1-1; D uncertain. The CDR3 covers 14 residues. The V end was cut by 1 base, the J end by 9 bases, with 15 bases between. Germline CDR1 LGHNA, CDR2 YNFKEQ. The CDR3, as DNA: TGTGCCAGCAGCCAAGCGCAACGAGATGGGCAAGCTTTCTTT. Its translation is CASSQAQRDGQAFF.

This clonotype has just a few counts. The chain has TRBV12-3 or TRBV12-4 and TRBJ2-1, with 16 bases that match TRBD2. The CDR3 is 15 residues long. V dropped 5 bases and J dropped 8; count of bases not matched to a gene: 3. The CDR3 DNA follows: TGTGCCAGCAGTCGCGGGACTAGCGGGGGGGATGAGCAGTTCTTC. Translation: CASSRGTSGGDEQFF.

V gene TRBV7-6 combines with J gene TRBJ2-1; no definite D call. The V gene lost 1 base and the J gene lost 0 bases, with 10 bases spanning the gap. The V gene's germline CDR1 is SGHVS and CDR2 FNYEAQ. The CDR3 is 16 residues long. The CDR3 nucleotides read TGTGCCAGCAGCTTAGGGGCAGGTGGCTCCTACAATGAGCAGTTCTTC. It is translated as CASSLGAGGSYNEQFF. Full variable domain (outside the CDR3, taken from reference TRBV7-6 and TRBJ2-1): GAGVSQSPRYKVTKRGQDVALRCDPISGHVSLYWYRQALGQGPEFLTYFNYEAQQDKSGLPNDRFSAERPEGSISTLTIQRTEQRDSAMYRCASSLGAGGSYNEQFFGPGTRLTVL.

The V call is TRBV4-3, the J call TRBJ1-1, with D unresolved. Trimming removed 0 bases from V and 3 bases from J, with 5 bases in between. This CDR3 has 13 residues. The germline gives CDR1 LGHNA, CDR2 YSLEER. The CDR3 bases are TGCGCCAGCAGCCAAGATAGTTACACTGAAGCTTTCTTT. Amino acid sequence: CASSQDSYTEAFF.

This clonotype was found many times. The rearrangement joins TRBV25-1 to TRBJ2-5; TRBD2 aligns across 7 bases. The germline V gene has CDR1 MGHDK and CDR2 SYGVNS. The V segment lost 6 bases and the J segment 5 bases; nucleotides outside the gene matches: 9. This CDR3 contains 14 residues. The DNA of the CDR3 is TGTGCCAGCAGCGCCGGATGGGGGGGGGAGACCCAGTACTTC. Protein product: CASSAGWGGETQYF.

This clonotype has a handful of counts. This chain joins TRBV20-1 and TRBJ2-5, with D possibly being TRBD2 (6 bases). This CDR3 spans 16 amino acids. Germline V gene data show CDR1 as DFQATT and CDR2 as SNEGSKA (reference sequence). V dropped 0 bases and J dropped 5 bases, with 19 bases sitting between them. In nucleotides, the CDR3 is TGCAGTGCTAGAGATAAGGGGAGGCAGAAAGTGGAGACCCAGTACTTC. Its protein product is CSARDKGRQKVETQYF.

J is TRBJ1-4 and V is TRBV5-1; the D gene is possibly TRBD1 (6 bases). CDR1 is SGHRS, CDR2 YFSETQ, per germline. V lost 0 bases to trimming and J lost 10 bases, with 16 bases between them. The CDR3 length is 15 residues. CDR3 sequence reads: CASSLEGRGRGKLFF. CDR3 sequence (DNA): TGCGCCAGCAGCTTGGAAGGCAGGGGTCGGGGAAAACTGTTTTTT.

There are many counts of this clonotype. The gene calls are TRBV18 and TRBJ2-1; D is uncertain. Germline V lookup: CDR1 KGHSH, CDR2 LQKENI. The CDR3 covers 12 residues. Deletions cut 6 bases from V and 4 bases from J, with 7 bases between. For the CDR3, the DNA is TGTGCCAGCTCTTGGAAGTACAATGAGCAGTTCTTC. Protein product: CASSWKYNEQFF.

CDR3 protein: CATSDYRYQETQYF. CDR3 DNA sequence: TGTGCCACCAGTGATTACAGGTACCAAGAGACCCAGTACTTC. The chain uses TRBV24-1 and TRBJ2-5; the D gene is possibly TRBD1 (5 bases). Germline V CDR1 and CDR2: KGHDR, SFDVKD. This CDR3 spans 14 amino acids. V was pared by 2 bases and J by 0 bases, with 6 bases between.

The chain links TRBV18 to TRBJ2-7, with a tentative D call TRBD2 (6 bases). Trimming cost V 2 bases and J 7 bases, with 18 bases left between them. CDR1 and CDR2 (germline): KGHSH, LQKENI. This CDR3 comprises 15 residues. Written as DNA, the CDR3 is TGTGCCAGCTCACCAACCCCGGGACTCCCCTCAGAGCAGTACTTC. This translates into CASSPTPGLPSEQYF.

The rearrangement joins TRBV15 to TRBJ1-2; D possibly corresponds to TRBD1 (5 bases). Germline CDR1 LNHNV, CDR2 YYDKDF (reference sequence). V was shortened by 0 bases and J by 6 bases, with 17 bases between the two germline ends. This CDR3 comprises 16 residues. The CDR3 loop is CATSRDRGLSFDGYTF. The CDR3 nucleotides read TGTGCCACCAGCAGAGACCGGGGCCTCAGCTTTGATGGCTACACCTTC.

DNA of the CDR3: TGTGCCAGCAGCCAAGAACGGACAGGGACTGGAAACACCATATATTTT. It translates to CASSQERTGTGNTIYF. The genes are TRBV4-2 and TRBJ1-3; 8 nucleotides line up with TRBD1. J gave up 2 bases and V 0 bases, and 3 bases lay outside the gene matches. CDR3 length equals 16 residues. Germline CDR1 and CDR2: LGHNA and YNFKEQ.

This rearrangement joins TRBV10-3 to TRBJ2-4, with D uncertain. V was pared by 5 bases and J by 4 bases, with 12 bases between. The germline V gene has CDR1 ENHRY and CDR2 SYGVKD. The CDR3 spans 14 residues. The CDR3 reads CAISWEKQKNIQYF. CDR3 sequence (DNA): TGTGCCATCAGTTGGGAAAAGCAGAAAAACATTCAGTACTTC.